This T cell receptor (beta chain) was captured in a study of blood T cell repertoires in COVID-19. Overall study context: From the United States, Italy and Spain came samples of acute and convalescent COVID-19. From T cells, B-cell-depleted T cells, or PBMCs came the material, which was cDNA or gDNA.

In the source study's methods: Amplification of reference gene primers provided the estimated nucleated cell counts. Method: immunoSEQ multiplex PCR; TCRdb's copy keeps in-frame clones and lacks some. The DNA gave D and trimming, while V, J and clone size come from that table. Found here are about 260,000 clones, roughly 86% of them singletons; the top ten hold around 9%. Germline CDR1 is LGHNA and CDR2 is YNFKEQ. CDR3 length: 13 residues. V shed 4 bases and J shed 8 bases, with 11 bases lying between them. The sequence came from a man aged 35 to 55 with active or convalescent COVID-19. Sequenced input: peripheral blood. J is TRBJ2-2 and V is TRBV4-2; D is unresolved. The CDR3 loop is CASSRKRLGELFF. The CDR3 nucleotides are TGTGCCAGCAGCCGAAAAAGACTGGGGGAGCTGTTTTTT.